The present T cell receptor beta chain was sequenced within a study of T cells in Graves' hyperthyroidism and ophthalmopathy. V lost 5 bases and J lost 4; bases outside the gene matches: 4. The CDR3 sequence is 12 residues long. Germline CDR1 is SQVTM and CDR2 is ANQGSEA. Any patient presenting with uncontrolled infection, other autoimmune disease, pregnancy or lactation was left out. The diagnostic basis comprised clinical symptoms, serum thyroxine and TRAb, thyroid ultrasound and orbital computed tomography. Researchers took RNA transcripts and amplified the TCR beta CDR3 regions from them. The HTBI primer set was used in a first-round RT-PCR of the TCR CDR3. TCRdb passed the multiplex PCR reads through MiXCR, listing each CDR3 protein once. The sample yields 500,000 to 600,000 distinct CDR3 sequences, 46% seen once. This clonotype was counted many times. The target antigen is unknown. Study-wide points: Most thyroid clonotypes expanded above 0.001 appeared in blood too. Patients with ophthalmopathy were separated from those with stable hyperthyroidism by a 13 V-J model.

The sequencing input was peripheral blood or thyroid tissue (not recorded which). The receptor was derived from an adult woman with Graves' disease, either hyperthyroidism or ophthalmopathy (not recorded which). The chain couples TRBV29-1 to TRBJ2-7, with 8 bases that match TRBD2. The CDR3 is CSVTSGVYEQYF. The CDR3 DNA sequence: TGCAGCGTTACTAGCGGAGTTTACGAGCAGTACTTC.